Sequencing of this T cell receptor (beta chain) was carried out in a study of blood T cell repertoires in COVID-19. Study overall: Nucleic acid was either cDNA or gDNA, and it came from T cells, B-cell-depleted T cells, or PBMCs.

This CDR3 is 13 amino acids long. V lost 6 bases, J lost 7 bases, and 6 bases stayed unmatched. Some clones are missing from TCRdb's copy, which holds only in-frame ones; the method was immunoSEQ multiplex PCR. The repertoire has tens of thousands of clones, 73% of them found once; the top ten carry around 20%. This receptor was identified in a woman between 45 and 65 years old with active or convalescent COVID-19. The sequenced material came from peripheral blood. V usage is TRBV12-3 or TRBV12-4 and J usage is TRBJ1-5; 7 bases align to TRBD1. CDR3 residues: CASRGIGGQPQHF. Written as DNA, the CDR3 is TGTGCCAGCAGGGGGATAGGGGGCCAGCCCCAGCATTTT.